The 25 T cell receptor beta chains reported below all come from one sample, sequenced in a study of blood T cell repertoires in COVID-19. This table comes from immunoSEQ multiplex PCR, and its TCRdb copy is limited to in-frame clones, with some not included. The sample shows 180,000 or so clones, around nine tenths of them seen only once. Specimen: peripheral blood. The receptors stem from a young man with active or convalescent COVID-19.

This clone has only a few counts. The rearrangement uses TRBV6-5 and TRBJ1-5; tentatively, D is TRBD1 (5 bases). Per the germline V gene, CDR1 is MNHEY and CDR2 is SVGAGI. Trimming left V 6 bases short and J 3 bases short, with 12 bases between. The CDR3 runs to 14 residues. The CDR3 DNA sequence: TGTGCCAGCAGCCAGGACAATTCCAATCAGCCCCAGCATTTT. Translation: CASSQDNSNQPQHF.

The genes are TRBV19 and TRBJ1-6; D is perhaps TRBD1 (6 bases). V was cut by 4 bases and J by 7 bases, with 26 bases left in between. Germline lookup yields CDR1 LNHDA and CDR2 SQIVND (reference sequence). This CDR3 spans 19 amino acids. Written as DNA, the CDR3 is TGTGCCAGTAGTAGGGGCAGTTGGGGCCCTATACAGGGCAATTCACCCCTCCACTTT. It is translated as CASSRGSWGPIQGNSPLHF.

CDR3 nucleotide sequence: TGTGCCAGCAGCCGGACTCGAAGCTCCTACAATGAGCAGTTCTTC. Translation: CASSRTRSSYNEQFF. The chain uses TRBV27 and TRBJ2-1, with D perhaps TRBD2 (5 bases). Looked up from germline, CDR1 is MNHEY and CDR2 is SMNVEV (reference sequence). There are 15 residues in the CDR3. V was pared by 6 bases and J by 0 bases, with 12 bases between.

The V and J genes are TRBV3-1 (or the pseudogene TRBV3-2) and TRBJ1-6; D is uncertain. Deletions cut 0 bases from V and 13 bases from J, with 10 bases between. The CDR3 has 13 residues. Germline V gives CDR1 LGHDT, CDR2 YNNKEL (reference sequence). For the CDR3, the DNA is TGTGCCAGCAGCCAAGATAATGTGAGTCCCCTCCACTTT. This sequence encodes CASSQDNVSPLHF.

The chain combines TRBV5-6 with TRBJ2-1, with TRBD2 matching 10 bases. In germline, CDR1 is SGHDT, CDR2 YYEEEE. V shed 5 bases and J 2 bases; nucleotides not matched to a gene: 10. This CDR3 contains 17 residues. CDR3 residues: CASRSGRAIRTYNEQFF. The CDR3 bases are TGTGCCAGCAGAAGCGGGAGGGCCATAAGGACCTACAATGAGCAGTTCTTC. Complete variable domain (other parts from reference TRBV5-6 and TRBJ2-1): DAGVTQSPTHLIKTRGQQVTLRCSPKSGHDTVSWYQQALGQGPQFIFQYYEEEERQRGNFPDRFSGHQFPNYSSELNVNALLLGDSALYLCASRSGRAIRTYNEQFFGPGTRLTVL.

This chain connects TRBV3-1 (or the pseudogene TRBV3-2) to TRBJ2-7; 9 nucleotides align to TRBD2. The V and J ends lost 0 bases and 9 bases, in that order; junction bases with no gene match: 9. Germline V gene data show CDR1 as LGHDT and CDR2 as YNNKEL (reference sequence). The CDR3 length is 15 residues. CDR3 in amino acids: CASSQEGLAGSRQYF. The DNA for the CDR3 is TGTGCCAGCAGCCAAGAAGGGCTAGCGGGATCCCGGCAGTACTTC.

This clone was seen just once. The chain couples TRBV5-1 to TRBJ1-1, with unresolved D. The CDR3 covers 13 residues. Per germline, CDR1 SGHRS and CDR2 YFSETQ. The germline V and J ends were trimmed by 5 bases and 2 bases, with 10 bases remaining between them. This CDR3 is CASRAEVNTEAFF. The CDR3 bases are TGCGCCAGCAGAGCGGAAGTAAACACTGAAGCTTTCTTT.

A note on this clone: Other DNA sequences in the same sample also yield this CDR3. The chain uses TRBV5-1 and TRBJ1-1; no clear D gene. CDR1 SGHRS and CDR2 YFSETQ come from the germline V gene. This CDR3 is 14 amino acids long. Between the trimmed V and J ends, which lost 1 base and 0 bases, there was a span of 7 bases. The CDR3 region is CASSLSGMNTEAFF. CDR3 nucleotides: TGCGCCAGCAGCTTGTCGGGGATGAACACTGAAGCTTTCTTT.

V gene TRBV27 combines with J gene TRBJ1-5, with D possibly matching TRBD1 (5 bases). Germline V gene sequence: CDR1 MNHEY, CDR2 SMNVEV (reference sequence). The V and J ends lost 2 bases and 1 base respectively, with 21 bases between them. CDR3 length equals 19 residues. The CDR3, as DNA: TGTGCCAGCAGTTTAAAGGCCGGGGACGGCGCGGGAAGCAATCAGCCCCAGCATTTT. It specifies CASSLKAGDGAGSNQPQHF.

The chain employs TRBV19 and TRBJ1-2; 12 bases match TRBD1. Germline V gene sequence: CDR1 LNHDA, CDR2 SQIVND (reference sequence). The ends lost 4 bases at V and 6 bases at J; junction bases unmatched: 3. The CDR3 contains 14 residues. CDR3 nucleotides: TGTGCCAGTAGTACGGGACAGGGGGCGCATGGCTACACCTTC. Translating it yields CASSTGQGAHGYTF. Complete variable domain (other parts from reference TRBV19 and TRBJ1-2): DGGITQSPKYLFRKEGQNVTLSCEQNLNHDAMYWYRQDPGQGLRLIYYSQIVNDFQKGDIAEGYSVSREKKESFPLTVTSAQKNPTAFYLCASSTGQGAHGYTFGSGTRLTVV.

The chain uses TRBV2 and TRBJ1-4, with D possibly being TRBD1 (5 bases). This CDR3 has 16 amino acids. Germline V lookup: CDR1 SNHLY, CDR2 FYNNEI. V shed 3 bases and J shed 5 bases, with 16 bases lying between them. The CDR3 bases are TGTGCCAGCAGTGATGTGTTGGGGAGGGGAAATGAAAAACTGTTTTTT. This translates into CASSDVLGRGNEKLFF.

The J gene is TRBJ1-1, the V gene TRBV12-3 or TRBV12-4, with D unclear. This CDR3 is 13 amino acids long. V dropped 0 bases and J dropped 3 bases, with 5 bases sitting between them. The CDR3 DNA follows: TGTGCCAGCAGTTTAGCGTTAGACACTGAAGCTTTCTTT. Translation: CASSLALDTEAFF.

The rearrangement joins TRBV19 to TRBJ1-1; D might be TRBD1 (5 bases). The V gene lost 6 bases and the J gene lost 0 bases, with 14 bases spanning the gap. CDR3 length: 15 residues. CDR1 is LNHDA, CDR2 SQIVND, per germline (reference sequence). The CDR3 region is CASRGVGAVNTEAFF. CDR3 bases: TGTGCCAGTAGAGGGGTTGGGGCCGTGAACACTGAAGCTTTCTTT.

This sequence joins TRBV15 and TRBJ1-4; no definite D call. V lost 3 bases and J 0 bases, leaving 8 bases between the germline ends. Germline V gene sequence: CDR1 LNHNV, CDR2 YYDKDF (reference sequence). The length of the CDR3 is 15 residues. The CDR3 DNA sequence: TGTGCCACCAGCAGCTATTACTCAACTAATGAAAAACTGTTTTTT. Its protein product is CATSSYYSTNEKLFF. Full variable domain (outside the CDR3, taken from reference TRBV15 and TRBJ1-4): DAMVIQNPRYQVTQFGKPVTLSCSQTLNHNVMYWYQQKSSQAPKLLFHYYDKDFNNEADTPDNFQSRRPNTSFCFLDIRSPGLGDTAMYLCATSSYYSTNEKLFFGSGTQLSVL.

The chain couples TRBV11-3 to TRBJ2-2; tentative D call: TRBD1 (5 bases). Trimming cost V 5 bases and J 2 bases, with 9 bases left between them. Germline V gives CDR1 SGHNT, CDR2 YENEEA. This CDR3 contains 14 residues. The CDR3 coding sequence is TGTGCCAGCAGCCCAGGGCCCAACACCGGGGAGCTGTTTTTT. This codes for CASSPGPNTGELFF.

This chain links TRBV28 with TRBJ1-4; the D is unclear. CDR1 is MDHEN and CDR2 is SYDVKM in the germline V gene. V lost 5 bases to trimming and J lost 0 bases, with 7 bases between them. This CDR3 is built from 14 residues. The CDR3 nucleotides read TGTGCCAGCAGTGTGCAGACAACTAATGAAAAACTGTTTTTT. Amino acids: CASSVQTTNEKLFF.

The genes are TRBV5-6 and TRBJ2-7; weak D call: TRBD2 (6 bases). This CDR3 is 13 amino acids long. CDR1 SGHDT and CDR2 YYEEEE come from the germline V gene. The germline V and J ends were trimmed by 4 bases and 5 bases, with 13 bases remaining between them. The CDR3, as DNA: TGTGCCAGCAGCACCCCGACTAGGCACGAGCAGTACTTC. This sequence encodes CASSTPTRHEQYF.

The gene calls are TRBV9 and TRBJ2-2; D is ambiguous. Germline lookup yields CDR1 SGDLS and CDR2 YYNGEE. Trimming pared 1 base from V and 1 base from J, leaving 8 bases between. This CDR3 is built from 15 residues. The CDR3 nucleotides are TGTGCCAGCAGCGTAAACAGTCAGAACACCGGGGAGCTGTTTTTT. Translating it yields CASSVNSQNTGELFF. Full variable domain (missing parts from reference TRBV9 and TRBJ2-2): DSGVTQTPKHLITATGQRVTLRCSPRSGDLSVYWYQQSLDQGLQFLIQYYNGEERAKGNILERFSAQQFPDLHSELNLSSLELGDSALYFCASSVNSQNTGELFFGEGSRLTVL.

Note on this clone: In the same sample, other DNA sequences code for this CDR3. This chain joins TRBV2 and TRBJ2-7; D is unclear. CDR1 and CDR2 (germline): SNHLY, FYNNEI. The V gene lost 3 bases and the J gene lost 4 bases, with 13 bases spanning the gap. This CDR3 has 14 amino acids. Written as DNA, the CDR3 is TGTGCCAGCAGTGATTGGCCCCATGCTTACGAGCAGTACTTC. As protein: CASSDWPHAYEQYF.

CDR3 sequence: CASSPRLAGIYEQYF. Here the CDR3 DNA reads TGTGCCAGCAGCCCTCGACTAGCGGGGATATACGAGCAGTACTTC. The chain employs TRBV6-2 or TRBV6-3 and TRBJ2-7; 11 positions agree with TRBD2. The J segment lost 4 bases and the V segment lost 6 bases, leaving 8 bases of the junction unmatched. This CDR3 spans 15 amino acids. Germline assignment: CDR1 MNHEY and CDR2 SVGEGT.

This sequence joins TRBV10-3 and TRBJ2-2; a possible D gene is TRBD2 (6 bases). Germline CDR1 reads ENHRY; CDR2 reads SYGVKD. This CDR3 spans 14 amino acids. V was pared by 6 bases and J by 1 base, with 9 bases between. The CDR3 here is CAIRGLGNTGELFF. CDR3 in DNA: TGTGCCATCAGGGGACTTGGGAACACCGGGGAGCTGTTTTTT.

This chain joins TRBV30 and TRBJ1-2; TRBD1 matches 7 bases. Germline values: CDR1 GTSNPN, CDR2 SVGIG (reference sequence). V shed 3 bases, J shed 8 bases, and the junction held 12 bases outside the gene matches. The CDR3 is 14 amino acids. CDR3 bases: TGTGCCTGGAGCGGACAGGCCACGGCGAGGGGCTACACCTTC. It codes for CAWSGQATARGYTF.

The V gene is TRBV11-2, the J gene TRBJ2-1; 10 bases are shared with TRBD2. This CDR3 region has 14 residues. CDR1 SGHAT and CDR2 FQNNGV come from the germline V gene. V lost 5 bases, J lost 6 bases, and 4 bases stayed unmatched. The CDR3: CASSTAGGRNEQFF. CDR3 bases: TGTGCCAGCAGCACAGCGGGGGGGCGCAATGAGCAGTTCTTC.

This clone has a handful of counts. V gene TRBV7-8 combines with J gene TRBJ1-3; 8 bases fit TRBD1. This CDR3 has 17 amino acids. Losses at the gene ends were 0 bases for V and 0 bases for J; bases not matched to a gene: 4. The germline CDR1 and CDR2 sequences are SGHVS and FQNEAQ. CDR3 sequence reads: CASSLAWDRFSGNTIYF. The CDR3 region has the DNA TGTGCCAGCAGCTTAGCGTGGGACAGGTTCTCTGGAAACACCATATATTTT.

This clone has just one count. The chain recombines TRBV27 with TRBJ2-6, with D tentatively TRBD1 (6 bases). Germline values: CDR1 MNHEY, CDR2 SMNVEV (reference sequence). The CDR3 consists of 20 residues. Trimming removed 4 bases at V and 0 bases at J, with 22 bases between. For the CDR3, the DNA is TGTGCCAGCAGTTCTATCCAAGGACAGAGCATTATCTCTGGGGCCAACGTCCTGACTTTC. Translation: CASSSIQGQSIISGANVLTF.